A single sample gave rise to the 19 T cell receptor beta chains below, sequenced in a study of blood T cell repertoires in COVID-19. TCRdb's copy holds only in-frame clones and misses some; the assay was immunoSEQ multiplex PCR. Of 55,000 to 80,000 clones listed, 70% to 85% are singletons. The sequenced material came from peripheral blood. These receptors originate from a man between 65 and 85 years old with acute or convalescent COVID-19.

The genes are TRBV6-2 or TRBV6-3 and TRBJ2-2, with D perhaps TRBD1 (6 bases). CDR1 is MNHEY and CDR2 is SVGEGT in the germline V gene. The CDR3 spans 15 residues. V was cut by 3 bases and J by 3 bases, with 11 bases left in between. CDR3 sequence: CASSYGGQYTGELFF. The CDR3 coding sequence is TGTGCCAGCAGTTATGGAGGACAGTACACCGGGGAGCTGTTTTTT.

The genes are TRBV6-5 and TRBJ1-4; 9 bases match TRBD1. CDR1 and CDR2 (germline): MNHEY, SVGAGI. V shed 5 bases and J 8 bases; nucleotides not matched to a gene: 9. The CDR3 totals 15 residues. CDR3 sequence: CASSRGQGAGEKLFF. The CDR3 DNA is TGTGCCAGCAGTAGGGGACAGGGTGCGGGCGAAAAACTGTTTTTT.

V usage is TRBV28 and J usage is TRBJ2-7; 12 nucleotides agree with TRBD2. Trimming cost V 5 bases and J 5 bases; bases outside gene matches: 4. Germline V gene lookup returns CDR1 MDHEN and CDR2 SYDVKM. This CDR3 has 14 amino acids. In DNA, the CDR3 is TGTGCCAGCAGTCAACGGACTAGCGGGAACGAGCAGTACTTC. Translated: CASSQRTSGNEQYF. Filled out from reference TRBV28 and TRBJ2-7, the complete variable domain reads DVKVTQSSRYLVKRTGEKVFLECVQDMDHENMFWYRQDPGLGLRLIYFSYDVKMKEKGDIPEGYSVSREKKERFSLILESASTNQTSMYLCASSQRTSGNEQYFGPGTRLTVT.

This clone was counted between two and nine times. The chain employs TRBV13 and TRBJ1-1; no reliable D call. This CDR3 spans 13 amino acids. V was cut by 11 bases and J by 1 base, with 14 bases left in between. CDR1 is PRHDT and CDR2 is FYEKMQ in the germline V gene (reference sequence). For the CDR3, the DNA is TGTGCCGCCGGGTCCCGTGGGAACACTGAAGCTTTCTTT. This sequence encodes CAAGSRGNTEAFF.

This clone was seen only a few times. The chain links TRBV19 to TRBJ1-5; 8 positions match TRBD1. Germline trimming cut 5 bases from V and 3 bases from J; bases unmatched to any gene: 9. The CDR3 is 16 residues long. Germline V gives CDR1 LNHDA, CDR2 SQIVND (reference sequence). For the CDR3, the DNA is TGTGCCAGTAGTGTTCGGTTGACAGGGGTCAATCAGCCCCAGCATTTT. It encodes CASSVRLTGVNQPQHF.

The chain couples TRBV5-4 to TRBJ2-7, with 11 bases that match TRBD1. Germline CDR1 and CDR2: SGHNT and YYREEE (reference sequence). After removal of 5 bases from V and 2 bases from J, the junction contained 9 bases not matched to a gene. The CDR3 length is 16 residues. The CDR3 DNA reads as TGTGCCAGCAGTTTCGGACAGGGGGCAAGCCCCTACGAGCAGTACTTC. It translates to CASSFGQGASPYEQYF.

This chain links TRBV2 with TRBJ2-2, with 8 bases identical to TRBD2. The CDR3 has 14 amino acids. The junction had 7 bases not matched to a gene; V was cut back by 6 bases and J by 7 bases. Germline V CDR1 and CDR2: SNHLY, FYNNEI. CDR3 in DNA: TGTGCCAGCAGCGATACGGGAGGGTTCGGGGAGCTGTTTTTT. Protein sequence: CASSDTGGFGELFF. The whole variable domain, filled in from reference TRBV2 and TRBJ2-2, reads EPEVTQTPSHQVTQMGQEVILRCVPISNHLYFYWYRQILGQKVEFLVSFYNNEISEKSEIFDDQFSVERPDGSNFTLKIRSTKLEDSAMYFCASSDTGGFGELFFGEGSRLTVL.

The chain recombines TRBV5-1 with TRBJ2-1; D gene ambiguous. Per the germline V gene, CDR1 is SGHRS and CDR2 is YFSETQ. V was pared by 1 base and J by 10 bases, with 12 bases between. The CDR3 is made up of 13 amino acids. The CDR3 reads CASSLHEAKEQFF. Written as DNA, the CDR3 is TGCGCCAGCAGCTTGCATGAGGCTAAGGAGCAGTTCTTC.

The chain joins TRBV7-2 to TRBJ2-1; weak D call: TRBD2 (6 bases). The V end lost 6 bases, the J end lost 9 bases, and 15 bases lay between the germline ends. Germline V gene lookup returns CDR1 SGHTA and CDR2 FQGNSA. CDR3 length: 13 amino acids. This CDR3 reads CASRMERRGEQFF. In DNA form, the CDR3 reads TGTGCCAGCAGAATGGAAAGGAGGGGTGAGCAGTTCTTC.

J is TRBJ2-1 and V is TRBV4-2; TRBD1 is a possible D gene (5 bases). Trimming removed 0 bases from V and 3 bases from J, with 15 bases in between. CDR1 and CDR2 (germline): LGHNA, YNFKEQ. This CDR3 comprises 17 residues. Here the CDR3 reads CASSQDGVGQNYNEQFF. The CDR3 DNA follows: TGTGCCAGCAGCCAAGATGGAGTAGGACAAAACTACAATGAGCAGTTCTTC.

This sequence joins TRBV7-2 and TRBJ2-3, with 8 bases identical to TRBD2. Germline CDR1 is SGHTA and CDR2 is FQGNSA. Losses at the gene ends were 4 bases for V and 0 bases for J; bases not matched to a gene: 6. The CDR3 consists of 16 residues. CDR3 residues: CASSSGRGGSTDTQYF. DNA for the CDR3: TGTGCCAGCAGCTCCGGTCGGGGGGGAAGCACAGATACGCAGTATTTT.

The chain carries TRBV14 and TRBJ2-7; TRBD2 is a possible D gene (6 bases). The CDR3 has 17 amino acids. The V end was cut by 1 base, the J end by 2 bases, with 18 bases between. Germline-derived CDR1 and CDR2 are SGHDN and FVKESK. CDR3 nucleotide sequence: TGTGCCAGCAGCCAAGCTTGGCCGGCGGGAACCCCCTACGAGCAGTACTTC. It translates to CASSQAWPAGTPYEQYF.

V is TRBV6-1 and J is TRBJ1-4; D perhaps matches TRBD1 (6 bases). V lost 3 bases to trimming and J lost 5 bases, with 10 bases between them. This CDR3 is built from 14 residues. Germline V gene sequence: CDR1 MNHNS, CDR2 SASEGT. CDR3 sequence (DNA): TGTGCCAGCAGTGACGGACAGAGAAATGAAAAACTGTTTTTT. Translating it yields CASSDGQRNEKLFF.

J is TRBJ1-1 and V is TRBV27, with TRBD1 as a possible D gene (6 bases). This CDR3 contains 14 residues. Deletions cut 5 bases from V and 10 bases from J, with 20 bases between. Germline CDR1 is MNHEY and CDR2 is SMNVEV (reference sequence). DNA of the CDR3: TGTGCCAGCAGTGAGTTCACAGGGAGACGGAGAGCTTTCTTT. This encodes CASSEFTGRRRAFF.

This chain connects TRBV19 to TRBJ1-6, with no clear D. Germline CDR1 is LNHDA and CDR2 is SQIVND (reference sequence). Trimming removed 4 bases at V and 7 bases at J, with 20 bases between. The CDR3 totals 17 residues. CDR3: CASSTGGPWVGNSPLHF. DNA of the CDR3: TGTGCCAGTAGTACCGGCGGGCCCTGGGTAGGCAATTCACCCCTCCACTTT.

This chain connects TRBV6-4 to TRBJ1-1, with a tentative D call TRBD1 (6 bases). The CDR3 covers 13 residues. V lost 4 bases, J lost 2 bases, and 8 bases lay in between. In germline, CDR1 is MRHNA, CDR2 SNTAGT. The CDR3 spells CASSGTENTEAFF. CDR3 DNA: TGTGCCAGCAGTGGGACAGAAAACACTGAAGCTTTCTTT.

The chain carries TRBV19 and TRBJ2-5; 10 positions match TRBD2. Germline values: CDR1 LNHDA, CDR2 SQIVND (reference sequence). The CDR3 loop spans 15 amino acids. V was pared by 3 bases and J by 5 bases, with 6 bases of the junction left unmatched. The CDR3 DNA is TGTGCCAGTAGTATTTTAACTAGCGGGAAGGAGACCCAGTACTTC. Its protein product is CASSILTSGKETQYF. Complete variable domain (other parts from reference TRBV19 and TRBJ2-5): DGGITQSPKYLFRKEGQNVTLSCEQNLNHDAMYWYRQDPGQGLRLIYYSQIVNDFQKGDIAEGYSVSREKKESFPLTVTSAQKNPTAFYLCASSILTSGKETQYFGPGTRLLVL.

This clone appeared a single time. The chain links TRBV11-2 to TRBJ2-7; D may be TRBD1 (5 bases). V was clipped by 0 bases and J by 2 bases, with 11 bases between them. From germline, CDR1 is SGHAT and CDR2 FQNNGV. This CDR3 has 15 residues. The CDR3 protein is CASSLETNRPYEQYF. CDR3 sequence (DNA): TGTGCCAGCAGCTTAGAAACTAACAGGCCCTACGAGCAGTACTTC.

V gene TRBV9 combines with J gene TRBJ2-1, with 11 bases fitting TRBD2. The CDR3 runs 16 residues. V lost 3 bases to trimming and J lost 6 bases; unmatched junction nucleotides: 8. From germline, CDR1 is SGDLS and CDR2 YYNGEE. In DNA, the CDR3 is TGTGCCAGCAGCGAGGATATAGCGGGAGGGGTCAATGAGCAGTTCTTC. Amino acid sequence: CASSEDIAGGVNEQFF.